Listed below are T cell receptor beta chains from one sample, sequenced in a study of T cells expressing NK-cell markers. Reprocessing the 5' RACE reads, TCRdb reports a single entry for every CDR3 protein and omits DNA. This table holds 300,000 to 500,000 distinct CDR3 sequences. Sample: blood T cells: a sorted CD56 or NKG2C T cell subset, CD4+ or CD8+ T cells, or bulk PBMC T cells (not recorded which). The receptor source for this set is a woman aged 45-60 years in good health. Both conserved end residues are part of each CDR3.

TRBV20-1	TRBJ2-5	CSARSLAGGTETQYF
TRBV9	TRBJ2-6	CASSANRDAGLGANVLTF
TRBV29-1	TRBJ1-5	CSAAGGGDQPQHF
TRBV20-1	TRBJ2-2	CSARVRDRVNTGELFF
TRBV2	TRBJ2-5	CASSVASGSLETQYF
TRBV19	TRBJ1-1	CASNRPGQGTTEAFF
TRBV7-2	TRBJ2-1	CASSLPWNPNEQFF
TRBV20-1	TRBJ2-1	CSASERRPSSYNEQFF
TRBV5-1	TRBJ2-1	CASSLPGDSSYNEQFF
TRBV14	TRBJ2-7	CASSGSGGSYEQYF
TRBV3-1	TRBJ2-7	CASSQAGTGTPYEQYF
TRBV27	TRBJ2-7	CASSRQGTSPTYEQYF
TRBV4-1	TRBJ2-7	CASSHATGTYEQYF
TRBV28	TRBJ1-1	CASSFAGQGTTEAFF
TRBV3-1	TRBJ2-1	CASSQGLAGGRVEQFF
TRBV12-3/TRBV12-4	TRBJ2-2	CASSLAGTSGITGELFF
TRBV20-1	TRBJ1-5	CSAVQGNQPQHF
TRBV6-5	TRBJ2-6	CASSSLGSTGANVLTF
TRBV11-1	TRBJ2-1	CASSLMGNNEQFF
TRBV5-1	TRBJ2-1	CASAAGGYNEQFF
TRBV15	TRBJ2-3	CATSWTGTTDTQYF
TRBV20-1	TRBJ2-2	CSARTGWRTGELFF
TRBV3-1	TRBJ2-1	CASSRQGGEQFF
TRBV29-1	TRBJ2-3	CSVGMLTNTQYF
TRBV5-1	TRBJ2-4	CASSLRTGEGNIQYF
TRBV30	TRBJ1-1	CAWTGQGLRSEAFF
TRBV12-3/TRBV12-4	TRBJ2-4	CASSLIGLAKNIQYF
TRBV7-9	TRBJ1-2	CASNLPGGYGYTF
TRBV5-6	TRBJ1-6	CASSFSRGWGNSPLHF
TRBV2	TRBJ2-1	CARESGRVYNEQFF
TRBV3-1	TRBJ1-1	CASARRGGTEAFF
TRBV12-3/TRBV12-4	TRBJ2-1	CASSLPQVLAGINNEQFF
TRBV6-5	TRBJ1-5	CASRRPGQGYQPQHF
TRBV12-3/TRBV12-4	TRBJ1-6	CASSLDIYNSPLHF
TRBV7-2	TRBJ2-1	CASSQDQGYNEQFF
TRBV10-3	TRBJ2-1	CAISAGHFYNEQFF
TRBV5-1	TRBJ2-3	CASSTKDRDTDTQYF
TRBV5-1	TRBJ2-1	CASSWGAGGYNEQFF
TRBV20-1	TRBJ2-1	CSARGIGTPEEQFF
TRBV6-4	TRBJ1-1	CASSDWTGGEAFF
TRBV3-1	TRBJ2-7	CASSLQDYEQYF
TRBV27	TRBJ2-5	CASRGASGETQYF
TRBV11-2	TRBJ2-3	CASGVGGSGVDTQYF
TRBV7-8	TRBJ1-5	CASSLTRDRNQPQHF
TRBV5-1	TRBJ2-5	CASSSFDQETQYF